A selection of T cell receptor beta chains follows, all from one sample in a study of control samples from healthy donors and cancer patients. The assay was immunoSEQ multiplex PCR, and TCRdb's table has in-frame clones only and misses some. The table lists 40,000 to 60,000 clones, 70% to 90% of them singletons. Sequencing used PBMCs. The receptors here all came from a woman between 50 and 59 years old with lung cancer. Each CDR3 is given with its conserved first and last residue. The D gene is left open where the match is weak. Some rows have no size entry. The others give once, few or many, or a class for an expanded clone.

abundance,j_gene,v_gene,d_gene,CDR3nt,CDR3aa
few,TRBJ1-5,TRBV6-2/TRBV6-3,NA,TGTGCCAGCAGTTACTCGGGGGCGCTTAGCAATCAGCCCCAGCATTTT,CASSYSGALSNQPQHF
few,TRBJ2-7,TRBV5-1,NA,TGCGCCAGCAGCTTGGCGGTGGGGGCTGTCGAGCAGTACTTC,CASSLAVGAVEQYF
few,TRBJ1-2,TRBV5-6,NA,TGTGCCAGCAGCTTGGAAGGGGTAGGCGGCTACACCTTC,CASSLEGVGGYTF
NA,TRBJ2-7,TRBV7-6,NA,TGTGCCAGCAGCTTAGTCGCTGCAGCGAGCTCCTACGAGCAGTACTTC,CASSLVAAASSYEQYF
once,TRBJ1-3,TRBV4-1,NA,TGCGCCAGCAGCCCTAGGACGGCCGACTCTGGAAACACCATATATTTT,CASSPRTADSGNTIYF
once,TRBJ1-1,TRBV5-6,NA,TGTGCCAGCAGCTCTCAGGGAGTAGGTGAAGCTTTCTTT,CASSSQGVGEAFF
NA,TRBJ1-1,TRBV6-5,NA,TGTGCCATCACTCCCGCAGGGGAAGGTGAAGCTTTCTTT,CAITPAGEGEAFF
NA,TRBJ2-7,TRBV4-1,TRBD1,TGCGCCAGCAGCCTTCGACAGGGAAGTGGCGACGAGCAGTACTTC,CASSLRQGSGDEQYF
NA,TRBJ1-3,TRBV19,NA,TGTGCCAGTAGTATTACCACCCCCGGACCTGGAAACACCATATATTTT,CASSITTPGPGNTIYF
NA,TRBJ1-1,TRBV30,NA,TGTGCCTGGGTGCCGCTGGACAGCAACACTGAAGCTTTCTTT,CAWVPLDSNTEAFF
NA,TRBJ2-1,TRBV27,TRBD2,TGTGCCAGCAGAACTGGACTAGCAGGCAATGAGCAGTTCTTC,CASRTGLAGNEQFF
NA,TRBJ1-6,TRBV25-1,TRBD1,TGTGCCAGCAGTTCGGGACAGCAAGGGGGTTCACCCCTCCACTTT,CASSSGQQGGSPLHF
NA,TRBJ2-7,TRBV27,NA,TGTGCCAGCAGTTTTGGCGAAGACGGCTACGAGCAGTACTTC,CASSFGEDGYEQYF
NA,TRBJ2-3,TRBV28,NA,TGTGCCAGCAGTATCCCAGGGGGGGGGCAGTATTTT,CASSIPGGGQYF
NA,TRBJ2-7,TRBV7-2,TRBD1,TGTGCCAGCAGCTTATCAGGGGGCTTGTACGAGCAGTACTTC,CASSLSGGLYEQYF
NA,TRBJ2-3,TRBV6-4,NA,TGTGCCAGCAGTGAACTTTTGGAGCATGAGCAGTATTTT,CASSELLEHEQYF
NA,TRBJ2-3,TRBV5-1,NA,TGCGCCAGCAGCTTCTCAGGGTCTCAGTCAGATACGCAGTATTTT,CASSFSGSQSDTQYF
NA,TRBJ1-6,TRBV9,TRBD1,TGTGCCAGCAGCGTAGCCGCGGACAGGGATAATTCACCCCTCCACTTT,CASSVAADRDNSPLHF
NA,TRBJ2-7,TRBV24-1,TRBD1,TGTGCCACCAGTGATTGGACAGGGACCACCTACGAGCAGTACTTC,CATSDWTGTTYEQYF
once,TRBJ2-5,TRBV9,NA,TGTGCCAGCAGCGTAGGAGGAGCGCAAGAGACCCAGTACTTC,CASSVGGAQETQYF
NA,TRBJ1-1,TRBV3-1/TRBV3-2,NA,TGTGCCAGCAGCCCCAGTTCAGAGGGGACTGAAGCTTTCTTT,CASSPSSEGTEAFF
once,TRBJ1-1,TRBV5-1,NA,TGCGCCAGCAGCTTGACTTTCGGAATGGCTGAAGCTTTCTTT,CASSLTFGMAEAFF
NA,TRBJ1-2,TRBV7-2,NA,TGTGCCAGCAGCTTAGCCGGAAATGGCTACACCTTC,CASSLAGNGYTF
NA,TRBJ2-5,TRBV25-1,TRBD1,TGTGCCAGCAGTGAAGACAGGGAAGAGACCCAGTACTTC,CASSEDREETQYF
NA,TRBJ1-1,TRBV7-2,NA,TGTGCCAGCAACACCAGGGGGAACACTGAAGCTTTCTTT,CASNTRGNTEAFF
NA,TRBJ1-2,TRBV27,NA,TGTGCCAGCAGTTTAAAGGGGGGCTATGGCTACACCTTC,CASSLKGGYGYTF
NA,TRBJ1-3,TRBV5-4,NA,TGTGCCAGCAGCTTGGACCAGGGAAACACCATATATTTT,CASSLDQGNTIYF
NA,TRBJ1-1,TRBV4-3,NA,TGCGCCAGCAGCGAGGGGAACACTGAAGCTTTCTTT,CASSEGNTEAFF
NA,TRBJ1-1,TRBV19,NA,TGTGCCAGTAGGAGAGGTAGCATGAACACTGAAGCTTTCTTT,CASRRGSMNTEAFF
NA,TRBJ1-2,TRBV6-6,NA,TGTGCCAGCAGTTACGGACAGTATGGCTACACCTTC,CASSYGQYGYTF
once,TRBJ2-2,TRBV24-1,NA,TGTGCCACCAGTGATTTGAGAAAGCATAAGAACACCGGGGAGCTGTTTTTT,CATSDLRKHKNTGELFF
NA,TRBJ2-7,TRBV5-1,TRBD1,TGCGCCAGCAGGACAGGGGGCGGAAACTACGAGCAGTACTTC,CASRTGGGNYEQYF
NA,TRBJ2-1,TRBV15,NA,TGTGCCACCAGCAGAGACAGGGAGAATGAGCAGTTCTTC,CATSRDRENEQFF
NA,TRBJ2-2,TRBV6-1,NA,TGTGCCAGCAGTGAAATGAACACCGGGGAGCTGTTTTTT,CASSEMNTGELFF
once,TRBJ1-1,TRBV3-1/TRBV3-2,NA,TGTGCCAGCAGCGGACGGACGGGACCGACGAACACTGAAGCTTTCTTT,CASSGRTGPTNTEAFF
NA,TRBJ2-1,TRBV18,TRBD2,TGTGCCAGCTCACCACCAGGAGCGGGGGGTACCGATGAGCAGTTCTTC,CASSPPGAGGTDEQFF
few,TRBJ1-1,TRBV29-1,TRBD1,TGCAGCGTCCCCGGGACAGGGGGCGTTGAAGCTTTCTTT,CSVPGTGGVEAFF
NA,TRBJ1-1,TRBV7-6,NA,TGTGCCAGCAGCGAGCCCCGGGGTACTGAAGCTTTCTTT,CASSEPRGTEAFF
NA,TRBJ2-1,TRBV6-5,TRBD2,TGTGCCAGCAGTAGTGGCGGGGGCTACAATGAGCAGTTCTTC,CASSSGGGYNEQFF
NA,TRBJ1-1,TRBV6-1,TRBD1,TGTGCCAGCACAGGGGGCACTGAAGCTTTCTTT,CASTGGTEAFF
few,TRBJ1-1,TRBV10-3,NA,TGTGCCATCAGTGAGAAACCGGGACGGAAGAATGACATGAACACTGAAGCTTTCTTT,CAISEKPGRKNDMNTEAFF
NA,TRBJ1-5,TRBV27,NA,TGTGCCAGCAGTTTAAATGGGGACCAGCCCCAGCATTTT,CASSLNGDQPQHF
few,TRBJ2-7,TRBV7-9,TRBD2,TGTGCCAGCAGCTTGGCCATGGGGGGGAACGACGAGCAGTACTTC,CASSLAMGGNDEQYF
NA,TRBJ2-3,TRBV19,NA,TGTGCCAGTACCTCCAGCGCGGCGGATACGCAGTATTTT,CASTSSAADTQYF
NA,TRBJ1-6,TRBV4-2,NA,TGTGCCAGCAGCCAAGATCTTCCAGAAACACCCCTCCACTTT,CASSQDLPETPLHF
once,TRBJ1-2,TRBV7-3,TRBD1,TGTGCCAGCAGCTTAAAAGGGGGCCCCACCATAGCTAACTATGGCTACACCTTC,CASSLKGGPTIANYGYTF